The 31 T cell receptor beta chains given below trace back to one sample, sequenced in a study of blood T cell repertoires in COVID-19. Here immunoSEQ multiplex PCR was the method, and the copy in TCRdb shows in-frame clones only, minus some. The sample consists of more than 400,000 clones, 70% to 90% of them appearing once. Input material: peripheral blood. These receptors originate from a human donor in a cohort sampled during active COVID-19.

V is TRBV19 and J is TRBJ2-7; no reliable D call. Trimming took off 3 bases at V and 3 bases at J, with 12 bases between the two ends. Per germline, CDR1 LNHDA and CDR2 SQIVND (reference sequence). The CDR3 contains 14 residues. In nucleotides, the CDR3 is TGTGCCAGTAGTATTCCAGCGTCAAGCTACGAGCAGTACTTC. This encodes CASSIPASSYEQYF.

The chain uses TRBV5-1 and TRBJ2-1; D is possibly TRBD2 (6 bases). The V and J ends lost 6 bases and 4 bases respectively, with 17 bases between them. CDR3 length equals 15 residues. In germline, CDR1 is SGHRS, CDR2 YFSETQ. CDR3 in amino acids: CASTLSGGVYNEQFF. Here the CDR3 DNA reads TGCGCCAGCACACTCAGCGGCGGGGTTTACAATGAGCAGTTCTTC.

This chain connects TRBV28 to TRBJ2-7, with no clear D. Germline V lookup: CDR1 MDHEN, CDR2 SYDVKM. Trimming removed 2 bases from V and 3 bases from J, with 11 bases in between. The CDR3 contains 14 residues. The CDR3 here is CASSLRSRFYEQYF. DNA of the CDR3: TGTGCCAGCAGTTTAAGGAGTCGGTTCTACGAGCAGTACTTC.

The chain has TRBV9 and TRBJ1-5; 10 bases align to TRBD1. With V trimmed by 4 bases and J by 6 bases, 7 bases remained unmatched. The CDR3 has 15 residues. CDR1 and CDR2 from the germline V gene are SGDLS and YYNGEE. CDR3 loop: CASSLTGGGGQPQHF. CDR3 nucleotide sequence: TGTGCCAGCAGCTTGACAGGGGGCGGAGGTCAGCCCCAGCATTTT.

The chain links TRBV5-1 to TRBJ1-4; 7 positions match TRBD1. This CDR3 has 16 amino acids. CDR1 is SGHRS and CDR2 is YFSETQ in the germline V gene. V trimming: 1 base; J trimming: 3 bases; junction bases outside the gene matches: 6. The CDR3 protein is CASSLNGGQSNEKLFF. The CDR3 nucleotides read TGCGCCAGCAGCTTGAACGGGGGACAGTCTAATGAAAAACTGTTTTTT.

V is TRBV6-1 and J is TRBJ1-1; D ambiguous. Trimming cost V 2 bases and J 1 base, with 2 bases left between them. This CDR3 spans 12 amino acids. Germline-derived CDR1 and CDR2 are MNHNS and SASEGT. For the CDR3, the DNA is TGTGCCAGCAGTGAACAGAACACTGAAGCTTTCTTT. This sequence encodes CASSEQNTEAFF.

The gene calls are TRBV5-1 and TRBJ2-7; TRBD2 aligns across 10 bases. The CDR3 extends over 14 amino acids. The V gene end was trimmed by 1 base and the J gene end by 7 bases; junction bases not matched to a gene: 5. From germline, CDR1 is SGHRS and CDR2 YFSETQ. CDR3 coding DNA: TGCGCCAGCAGCTTGTTAGCGGGAGGTGGGGAGCAGTACTTC. Its protein product is CASSLLAGGGEQYF.

The chain joins TRBV28 to TRBJ1-2; D is undetermined. V was trimmed by 7 bases and J by 2 bases, leaving 14 bases between them. Germline V CDR1 and CDR2: MDHEN, SYDVKM. The CDR3 spans 14 residues. The CDR3 loop is CASTPGGENYGYTF. CDR3 in DNA: TGTGCCAGCACTCCCGGTGGGGAGAACTATGGCTACACCTTC.

The CDR3 sequence is CASSSLSREGNQPQHF. The DNA of the CDR3 is TGTGCCAGCAGCTCGCTTTCCAGGGAGGGCAATCAGCCCCAGCATTTT. The V call is TRBV5-6, the J call TRBJ1-5, with D possibly matching TRBD1 (5 bases). Germline-derived CDR1 and CDR2 are SGHDT and YYEEEE. V lost 3 bases to trimming and J lost 2 bases, with 15 bases between them. CDR3 length: 16 amino acids.

This chain joins TRBV10-3 and TRBJ1-5, with 7 bases lining up with TRBD1. This CDR3 is built from 13 residues. V was clipped by 8 bases and J by 3 bases; unmatched bases: 4. The V gene's germline CDR1 is ENHRY and CDR2 SYGVKD. The CDR3 reads CAIAGTDNQPQHF. CDR3 nucleotide sequence: TGTGCCATCGCCGGGACAGACAATCAGCCCCAGCATTTT.

The rearrangement joins TRBV7-2 to TRBJ2-5; D perhaps matches TRBD2 (5 bases). Trimming cost V 0 bases and J 9 bases, with 5 bases left between them. This CDR3 is 11 amino acids long. Germline V gene lookup returns CDR1 SGHTA and CDR2 FQGNSA. The CDR3 protein is CASSLAEAQYF. For the CDR3, the DNA is TGTGCCAGCAGCTTAGCGGAGGCCCAGTACTTC.

The chain links TRBV30 to TRBJ1-1; possible D gene TRBD1, 6 bases. Trimming shortened V by 4 bases and J by 5 bases, and 14 bases separated the two germline ends. The CDR3 covers 13 residues. Germline CDR1 reads GTSNPN; CDR2 reads SVGIG (reference sequence). CDR3 bases: TGTGCCTGGACCAGACAGGCCCAGACTGAAGCTTTCTTT. Protein: CAWTRQAQTEAFF.

This clone was seen only once. The chain joins TRBV6-4 to TRBJ2-1; 9 positions match TRBD2. The V gene's germline CDR1 is MRHNA and CDR2 SNTAGT. V lost 8 bases to trimming and J lost 2 bases; unmatched junction nucleotides: 7. The CDR3 runs 15 residues. CDR3 loop: CASSKAGGPYNEQFF. CDR3 nucleotides: TGTGCCAGCTCTAAAGCGGGAGGACCCTACAATGAGCAGTTCTTC.

The DNA for the CDR3 is TGTGCCAGCAGTTCTAGCGGGCGATACAATGAGCAGTTCTTC. It is translated as CASSSSGRYNEQFF. The chain is built from TRBV6-1 and TRBJ2-1; 8 bases are shared with TRBD2. After removal of 5 bases from V and 4 bases from J, the junction contained 4 bases not matched to a gene. From germline, CDR1 is MNHNS and CDR2 SASEGT. This CDR3 is built from 14 residues.

The chain has TRBV6-5 and TRBJ1-3; D is unclear. Germline V gene sequence: CDR1 MNHEY, CDR2 SVGAGI. This CDR3 comprises 16 residues. Trimming left V 0 bases short and J 0 bases short, with 9 bases between. The CDR3 nucleotides are TGTGCCAGCAGTTACTCGAGCACAGCCTCTGGAAACACCATATATTTT. Protein: CASSYSSTASGNTIYF.

This chain links TRBV29-1 with TRBJ2-1; no firm D call. The CDR3 is made up of 11 amino acids. Germline V gene lookup returns CDR1 SQVTM and CDR2 ANQGSEA. The V gene lost 5 bases and the J gene lost 7 bases, with 9 bases spanning the gap. The CDR3 loop is CSVPLSNEQFF. The CDR3 region has the DNA TGCAGCGTTCCGCTATCGAATGAGCAGTTCTTC.

There are a few counts of this clone. The rearrangement uses TRBV9 and TRBJ1-6; 8 bases line up with TRBD1. V dropped 6 bases and J dropped 9; count of bases not matched to a gene: 8. This CDR3 is 14 amino acids long. Germline V lookup: CDR1 SGDLS, CDR2 YYNGEE. The CDR3 spells CASTLTGESSPLHF. DNA of the CDR3: TGTGCCAGCACCTTGACAGGGGAGAGTTCACCCCTCCACTTT.

The chain links TRBV28 to TRBJ2-5; D possibly corresponds to TRBD1 (7 bases). V was pared by 2 bases and J by 5 bases, with 18 bases between. The CDR3 has 16 amino acids. From germline, CDR1 is MDHEN and CDR2 SYDVKM. CDR3 amino acids: CASSLSGGGAFETQYF. CDR3 DNA sequence: TGTGCCAGCAGTTTAAGTGGAGGGGGCGCGTTTGAGACCCAGTACTTC.

This clone was detected once. The chain has TRBV10-3 and TRBJ1-2, with TRBD1 matching over 9 bases. Germline loops: CDR1 ENHRY, CDR2 SYGVKD. V gave up 10 bases and J gave up 8 bases; unmatched junction bases: 11. The CDR3 runs 13 residues. The CDR3 loop is CANQGGTGNGYTF. CDR3 in DNA: TGTGCCAATCAAGGAGGGACAGGGAACGGCTACACCTTC.

V gene TRBV10-3 combines with J gene TRBJ1-2; 7 positions match TRBD1. Per the germline V gene, CDR1 is ENHRY and CDR2 is SYGVKD. With V trimmed by 0 bases and J by 7 bases, 5 bases remained unmatched. The CDR3 consists of 14 residues. CDR3 nucleotide sequence: TGTGCCATCAGTGAGTCGGGACAGATAGTTGGCTACACCTTC. This translates into CAISESGQIVGYTF.

This chain joins TRBV7-8 and TRBJ1-1; no definite D call. The V gene's germline CDR1 is SGHVS and CDR2 FQNEAQ. The CDR3 spans 13 residues. V gave up 5 bases and J gave up 10 bases, with 17 bases separating them. The CDR3 coding sequence is TGTGCCAGCAGCCCCGACGGCGACATAAGAGCTTTCTTT. Its translation is CASSPDGDIRAFF.

A single count supports this clone. The chain recombines TRBV9 with TRBJ2-3; no firm D call. In germline, CDR1 is SGDLS, CDR2 YYNGEE. This CDR3 spans 12 amino acids. V was shortened by 0 bases and J by 5 bases, with 4 bases between the two germline ends. In DNA form, the CDR3 reads TGTGCCAGCAGCGTAGATAGAGATACGCAGTATTTT. Translated: CASSVDRDTQYF.

CDR3: CSVGDRGLDGYTF. The CDR3 nucleotides read TGCAGCGTTGGGGACAGGGGGCTTGATGGCTACACCTTC. The rearrangement joins TRBV29-1 to TRBJ1-2; TRBD1 matches 12 bases. V dropped 4 bases and J dropped 6; count of bases not matched to a gene: 3. The CDR3 spans 13 residues. The V gene's germline CDR1 is SQVTM and CDR2 ANQGSEA.

This clone was seen ten or more times. The same CDR3 is also encoded by other DNA sequences in this sample. The V and J genes are TRBV15 and TRBJ1-2; TRBD1 agrees at 11 bases. CDR1 and CDR2 (germline): LNHNV, YYDKDF (reference sequence). V lost 6 bases to trimming and J lost 2 bases; unmatched junction nucleotides: 2. The CDR3 is made up of 14 amino acids. The CDR3 sequence: CATRRDRGNYGYTF. The CDR3, as DNA: TGTGCCACCAGACGGGACAGGGGGAACTATGGCTACACCTTC.

The chain employs TRBV7-3 and TRBJ2-3, with a possible D match to TRBD2 (6 bases). The CDR3 loop spans 13 amino acids. Germline-derived CDR1 and CDR2 are SGHTA and FQGTGA. Trimming removed 4 bases from V and 3 bases from J, with 8 bases in between. The CDR3: CASSWAGTDTQYF. The CDR3 DNA sequence: TGTGCCAGCAGCTGGGCGGGGACAGATACGCAGTATTTT.

Comment on this clone: Its ends do not fully match the called genes, so a read error is possible. The V and J genes are TRBV7-7 and TRBJ2-7; D is perhaps TRBD1 (6 bases). The CDR3 length is 15 residues. The germline V gene has CDR1 SSHAT and CDR2 FNYEAQ (reference sequence). The CDR3 protein is CASSKTTGPTYEQYF. CDR3 sequence (DNA): TGTGCTAGCAGCAAGACTACAGGGCCCACCTACGAGCAGTACTTC. Filled out from reference TRBV7-7 and TRBJ2-7, the complete variable domain reads GAGVSQSPRYKVTKRGQDVTLRCDPISSHATLYWYQQALGQGPEFLTYFNYEAQPDKSGLPSDRFSAERPEGSISTLTIQRTEQRDSAMYRCASSKTTGPTYEQYFGPGTRLTVT.

The chain has TRBV10-3 and TRBJ2-1; D may be TRBD2 (6 bases). The CDR3 consists of 16 residues. Trimming took off 4 bases at V and 0 bases at J, with 13 bases between the two ends. Germline assignment: CDR1 ENHRY and CDR2 SYGVKD. CDR3 bases: TGTGCCATCAGTGCGGGACTTCGGAGCTCCTACAATGAGCAGTTCTTC. Protein product: CAISAGLRSSYNEQFF.

The chain employs TRBV5-5 and TRBJ1-5; D is uncertain. This CDR3 comprises 16 residues. The ends were cut back, 2 bases at V and 3 bases at J, with 15 bases in the middle. Germline loops: CDR1 SGHKS, CDR2 YYEKEE (reference sequence). This CDR3 reads CASSLTSMGPNQPQHF. The CDR3 DNA sequence: TGTGCCAGCAGCTTAACAAGCATGGGCCCCAATCAGCCCCAGCATTTT.

This clone was observed a single time. V and J are TRBV15 and TRBJ1-3; maybe TRBD1 (5 bases). The CDR3 length is 15 residues. CDR1 and CDR2 (germline): LNHNV, YYDKDF (reference sequence). Trimming stripped 2 bases from V and 8 bases from J, with 16 bases between. The CDR3 region has the DNA TGTGCCACCAGCAGATCCCCTGACAGTCAGGACACCATATATTTT. Its translation: CATSRSPDSQDTIYF.

The rearrangement uses TRBV10-3 and TRBJ2-1, with 7 bases matching TRBD2. This CDR3 region has 15 residues. Germline CDR1 ENHRY, CDR2 SYGVKD. V lost 0 bases and J lost 5; bases outside the gene matches: 4. The CDR3 bases are TGTGCCATCAGTGAGTCTGGCGGGAGCGACAATGAGCAGTTCTTC. It yields the protein CAISESGGSDNEQFF.

V gene TRBV4-1 combines with J gene TRBJ2-3; TRBD2 matches 12 bases. Germline V CDR1 and CDR2: MGHRA, YSYEKL. This CDR3 is built from 18 residues. V lost 0 bases and J lost 7; bases outside the gene matches: 11. This chain's CDR3 is CASSQEPIGLAGTYTQYF. The CDR3 DNA is TGCGCCAGCAGCCAAGAGCCCATAGGACTAGCGGGGACGTATACGCAGTATTTT.